The clone carrying this T cell receptor beta chain was counted only a few times. V lost 4 bases, J lost 4 bases, and 17 bases lay in between. CDR3 length: 16 amino acids. Germline V lookup: CDR1 LNHDA, CDR2 SQIVND (reference sequence). The data originate from a study of blood T cell repertoires in COVID-19. Clones were sequenced by immunoSEQ multiplex PCR, and TCRdb holds only the in-frame ones, with some missing. The sample yields about 14,000 clones, around 73% seen once. Sequencing was carried out using peripheral blood. The V and J genes are TRBV19 and TRBJ2-1; tentatively, D is TRBD1 (5 bases). The sequence was obtained from a man aged 65 to 85 with acute or convalescent COVID-19. CDR3 protein: CASSRPQGVAYNEQFF. CDR3 sequence (DNA): TGTGCCAGTAGTAGACCCCAGGGTGTTGCGTACAATGAGCAGTTCTTC.